A single sample is the source of the 12 T cell receptor beta chains below, sequenced in a study of early T cells in non-severe SARS-CoV-2 infection. One entry per CDR3 protein results from TCRdb running MiXCR on the 5' RACE reads. Altogether 85,000 to 90,000 distinct CDR3 sequences are present, roughly 15% being singletons, with the ten largest covering approximately 0.62%. Source material: whole blood. Source of these receptors: an adult who was a healthcare worker with PCR-confirmed SARS-CoV-2 infection or an uninfected control (not recorded which).

This clonotype was observed a handful of times. The chain has TRBV13 and TRBJ2-3; a weak D match, TRBD1 (6 bases). Deletions cut 5 bases from V and 5 bases from J, with 11 bases between. The CDR3 sequence is 13 residues long. From germline, CDR1 is PRHDT and CDR2 FYEKMQ (reference sequence). CDR3 sequence reads: CASSPPRGDTQYF. Here the CDR3 DNA reads TGTGCCAGCAGCCCCCCCAGGGGAGATACGCAGTATTTT.

The chain links TRBV7-2 to TRBJ2-7; 7 bases match TRBD1. V gave up 5 bases and J gave up 4 bases; unmatched junction bases: 8. Germline V CDR1 and CDR2: SGHTA, FQGNSA. CDR3 length: 14 residues. CDR3 protein: CASSLSTGPYEQYV. CDR3 DNA: TGTGCCAGCAGCCTGTCGACAGGGCCGTACGAGCAGTACGTC.

The V call is TRBV30, the J call TRBJ1-6; TRBD1 aligns across 7 bases. Trimming cost V 2 bases and J 8 bases; bases outside gene matches: 6. The V gene's germline CDR1 is GTSNPN and CDR2 SVGIG (reference sequence). The CDR3 sequence is 14 residues long. As DNA, the CDR3 is TGTGCCTGGAGTCCGGACAGGTCGGATTCACCCCTCCACTTT. Translated, it gives CAWSPDRSDSPLHF.

Only a few counts were recorded for this clonotype. This sequence joins TRBV9 and TRBJ2-5; 8 bases line up with TRBD1. V dropped 4 bases and J dropped 9; count of bases not matched to a gene: 11. Germline loops: CDR1 SGDLS, CDR2 YYNGEE. This CDR3 has 14 amino acids. CDR3 sequence: CASSLGTGLGAQYF. The CDR3, as DNA: TGTGCCAGCAGCTTAGGGACAGGCCTGGGGGCCCAGTACTTC.

This clonotype was counted at least ten times. The genes are TRBV24-1 and TRBJ2-4; D is undetermined. The CDR3 is made up of 14 amino acids. Germline V CDR1 and CDR2: KGHDR, SFDVKD. Between the trimmed V and J ends, which lost 5 bases and 1 base, there was a span of 8 bases. DNA of the CDR3: TGTGCCACCAGTGTAAGGTGGGCCAAAAACATTCAGTACTTC. Encoded protein: CATSVRWAKNIQYF.

This clonotype was seen more than once but under ten times. The chain is built from TRBV6-5 and TRBJ2-2; no clear D. The V and J ends lost 0 bases and 6 bases respectively, with 14 bases between them. This CDR3 is built from 16 residues. The germline V gene has CDR1 MNHEY and CDR2 SVGAGI. The CDR3 DNA reads TGTGCCAGCAGTTACTCTCTCAACATGGGCCCCGGGGAGCTGTTTTTT. This gives the protein CASSYSLNMGPGELFF.

This clonotype came up a few times. CDR3 bases: TGTGCCAGCAGCGTAGTCCCGGGGACCGGGAATGAGCAGTTCTTC. Translating gives CASSVVPGTGNEQFF. This chain connects TRBV9 to TRBJ2-1; either TRBD1 or TRBD2 may supply D (5 bases each). CDR3 length equals 15 residues. Trimming left V 0 bases short and J 7 bases short, with 14 bases between. Germline values: CDR1 SGDLS, CDR2 YYNGEE.

This clonotype was recorded at least ten times. The rearrangement uses TRBV4-1 and TRBJ2-1; D call uncertain. V lost 2 bases, J lost 5 bases, and 16 bases lay in between. The CDR3 length is 16 residues. Per the germline V gene, CDR1 is MGHRA and CDR2 is YSYEKL. This CDR3 is CASSQSPQRSDNEQFF. The DNA for the CDR3 is TGCGCCAGCAGCCAATCCCCCCAGAGGAGCGACAATGAGCAGTTCTTC.

The sample holds a few counts of this clonotype. The chain has TRBV3-1 and TRBJ2-2; D remains unclear. Trimming left V 2 bases short and J 5 bases short, with 6 bases between. The CDR3 contains 13 residues. Germline V gene sequence: CDR1 LGHDT, CDR2 YNNKEL (reference sequence). The CDR3: CASSQTSTGELFF. CDR3 nucleotides: TGTGCCAGCAGCCAAACATCTACCGGGGAGCTGTTTTTT.

This clonotype has just a few counts. V gene TRBV5-1 combines with J gene TRBJ2-1; D gene ambiguous. V was shortened by 0 bases and J by 13 bases, with 11 bases between the two germline ends. In germline, CDR1 is SGHRS, CDR2 YFSETQ. This CDR3 contains 12 residues. The DNA of the CDR3 is TGCGCCAGCAGCTTGGATTACAGCTCCCAGTTCTTC. Encoded protein: CASSLDYSSQFF. Filled out from reference TRBV5-1 and TRBJ2-1, the complete variable domain reads KAGVTQTPRYLIKTRGQQVTLSCSPISGHRSVSWYQQTPGQGLQFLFEYFSETQRNKGNFPGRFSGRQFSNSRSEMNVSTLELGDSALYLCASSLDYSSQFFGPGTRLTVL.

This sequence joins TRBV5-1 and TRBJ2-3; D is uncertain. Trimming removed 0 bases at V and 0 bases at J, with 11 bases between. This CDR3 is built from 16 residues. Germline-derived CDR1 and CDR2 are SGHRS and YFSETQ. In nucleotides, the CDR3 is TGCGCCAGCAGCTTGGGTTCCGTGGGGAGCACAGATACGCAGTATTTT. It yields the protein CASSLGSVGSTDTQYF.

The chain combines TRBV15 with TRBJ2-5; D not resolved. The CDR3 totals 14 residues. With 0 bases removed from V and 4 bases from J, the gap between germline ends came to 9 bases. Germline assignment: CDR1 LNHNV and CDR2 YYDKDF (reference sequence). DNA for the CDR3: TGTGCCACCAGCAGAGAGGGCAGAATAGAGACCCAGTACTTC. It encodes CATSREGRIETQYF. Based on the CDR3 plus reference TRBV15 and TRBJ2-5, the full variable domain is DAMVIQNPRYQVTQFGKPVTLSCSQTLNHNVMYWYQQKSSQAPKLLFHYYDKDFNNEADTPDNFQSRRPNTSFCFLDIRSPGLGDTAMYLCATSREGRIETQYFGPGTRLLVL.